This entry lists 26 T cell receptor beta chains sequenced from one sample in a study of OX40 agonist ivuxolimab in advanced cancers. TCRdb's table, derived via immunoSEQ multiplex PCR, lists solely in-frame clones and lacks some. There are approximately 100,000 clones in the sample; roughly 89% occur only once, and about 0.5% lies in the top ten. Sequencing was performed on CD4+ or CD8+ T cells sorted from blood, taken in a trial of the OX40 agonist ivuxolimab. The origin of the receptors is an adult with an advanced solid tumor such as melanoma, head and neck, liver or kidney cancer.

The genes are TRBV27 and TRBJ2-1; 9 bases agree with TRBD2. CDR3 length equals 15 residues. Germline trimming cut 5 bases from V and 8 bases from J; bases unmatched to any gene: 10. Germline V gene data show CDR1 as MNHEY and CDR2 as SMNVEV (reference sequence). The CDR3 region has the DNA TGTGCCAGCAGTATGGGACTAGCAAAATCCGATGAGCAGTTCTTC. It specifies CASSMGLAKSDEQFF.

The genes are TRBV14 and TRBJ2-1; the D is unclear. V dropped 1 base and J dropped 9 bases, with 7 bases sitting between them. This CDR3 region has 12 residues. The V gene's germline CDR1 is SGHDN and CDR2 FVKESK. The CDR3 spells CASSQVLSEQFF. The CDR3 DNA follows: TGTGCCAGCAGCCAAGTATTGAGTGAGCAGTTCTTC.

DNA for the CDR3: TGTGCCAGCAGCCCAGCCACAGATACGCAGTATTTT. This codes for CASSPATDTQYF. The V gene is TRBV7-9, the J gene TRBJ2-3; D not certain. This CDR3 spans 12 amino acids. Trimming stripped 5 bases from V and 2 bases from J, with 5 bases between. Germline lookup yields CDR1 SEHNR and CDR2 FQNEAQ (reference sequence).

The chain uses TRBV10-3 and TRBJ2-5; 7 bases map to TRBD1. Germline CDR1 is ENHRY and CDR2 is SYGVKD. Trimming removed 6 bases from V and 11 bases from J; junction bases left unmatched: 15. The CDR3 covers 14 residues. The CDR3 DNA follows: TGTGCCATCAGACGTCCATCTGGGACAGCAGAGCAGTACTTC. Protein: CAIRRPSGTAEQYF.

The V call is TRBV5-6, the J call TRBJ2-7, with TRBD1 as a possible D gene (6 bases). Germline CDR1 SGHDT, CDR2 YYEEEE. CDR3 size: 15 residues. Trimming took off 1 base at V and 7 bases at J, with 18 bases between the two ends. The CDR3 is CASSLFWGLKGEQYF. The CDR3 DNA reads TGTGCCAGCAGCTTGTTTTGGGGGCTAAAAGGGGAGCAGTACTTC. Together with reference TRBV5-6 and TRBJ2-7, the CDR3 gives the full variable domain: DAGVTQSPTHLIKTRGQQVTLRCSPKSGHDTVSWYQQALGQGPQFIFQYYEEEERQRGNFPDRFSGHQFPNYSSELNVNALLLGDSALYLCASSLFWGLKGEQYFGPGTRLTVT.

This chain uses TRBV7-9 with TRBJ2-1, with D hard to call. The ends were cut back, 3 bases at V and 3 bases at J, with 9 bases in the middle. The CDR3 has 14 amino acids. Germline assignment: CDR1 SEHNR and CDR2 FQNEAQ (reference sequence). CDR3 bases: TGTGCCAGCAGCTTCTCTGACGACTACAATGAGCAGTTCTTC. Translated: CASSFSDDYNEQFF.

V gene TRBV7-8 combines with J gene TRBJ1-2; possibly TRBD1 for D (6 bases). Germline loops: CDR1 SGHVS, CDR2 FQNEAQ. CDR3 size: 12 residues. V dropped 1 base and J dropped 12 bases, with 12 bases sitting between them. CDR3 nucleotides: TGTGCCAGCAGCTTAGGGGGGGGGCGAAACACCTTC. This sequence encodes CASSLGGGRNTF.

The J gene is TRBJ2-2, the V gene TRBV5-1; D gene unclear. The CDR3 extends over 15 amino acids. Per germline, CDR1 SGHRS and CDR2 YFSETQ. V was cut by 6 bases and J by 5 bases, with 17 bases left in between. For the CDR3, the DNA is TGCGCCAGCAACGAGAGCAGGATAAGGACCGGGGAGCTGTTTTTT. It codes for CASNESRIRTGELFF.

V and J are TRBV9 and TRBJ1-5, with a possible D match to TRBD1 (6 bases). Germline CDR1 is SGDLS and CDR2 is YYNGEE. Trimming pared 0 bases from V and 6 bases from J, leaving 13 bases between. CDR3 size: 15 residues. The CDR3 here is CASSVGLGGGQPQHF. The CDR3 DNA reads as TGTGCCAGCAGCGTAGGTCTAGGGGGTGGTCAGCCCCAGCATTTT.

The CDR3 loop is CASSQAPYEGDEAFF. The CDR3 DNA is TGCGCCAGCAGCCAAGCCCCATACGAGGGGGATGAAGCTTTCTTT. The chain recombines TRBV4-3 with TRBJ1-1; a possible D gene is TRBD1 (6 bases). CDR1 is LGHNA and CDR2 is YSLEER in the germline V gene. The CDR3 covers 15 residues. Trimming left V 1 base short and J 7 bases short, with 16 bases between.

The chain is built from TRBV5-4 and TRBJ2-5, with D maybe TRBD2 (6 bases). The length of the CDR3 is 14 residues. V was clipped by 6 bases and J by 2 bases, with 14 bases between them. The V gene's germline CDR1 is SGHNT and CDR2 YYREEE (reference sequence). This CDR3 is CASTTGLLQETQYF. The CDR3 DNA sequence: TGTGCCAGCACCACGGGACTGTTACAAGAGACCCAGTACTTC.

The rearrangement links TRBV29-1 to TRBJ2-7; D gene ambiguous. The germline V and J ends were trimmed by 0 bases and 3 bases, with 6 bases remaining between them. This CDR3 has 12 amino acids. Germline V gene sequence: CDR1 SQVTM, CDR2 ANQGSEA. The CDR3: CSVEDSNYEQYF. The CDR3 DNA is TGCAGCGTTGAAGACTCGAACTACGAGCAGTACTTC.

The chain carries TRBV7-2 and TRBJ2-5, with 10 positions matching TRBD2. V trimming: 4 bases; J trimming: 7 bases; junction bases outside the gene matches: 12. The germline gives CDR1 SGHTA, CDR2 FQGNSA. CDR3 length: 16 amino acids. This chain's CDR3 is CASSSTSGGARGTQYF. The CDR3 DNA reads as TGTGCCAGCAGCTCAACAAGCGGGGGGGCGCGAGGGACCCAGTACTTC.

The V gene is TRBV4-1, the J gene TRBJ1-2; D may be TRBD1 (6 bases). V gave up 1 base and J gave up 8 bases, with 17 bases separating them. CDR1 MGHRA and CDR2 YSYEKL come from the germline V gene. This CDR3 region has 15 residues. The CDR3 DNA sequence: TGCGCCAGCAGCCAAGTCGTGGCAGGGGCCCAGGGCTACACCTTC. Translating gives CASSQVVAGAQGYTF.

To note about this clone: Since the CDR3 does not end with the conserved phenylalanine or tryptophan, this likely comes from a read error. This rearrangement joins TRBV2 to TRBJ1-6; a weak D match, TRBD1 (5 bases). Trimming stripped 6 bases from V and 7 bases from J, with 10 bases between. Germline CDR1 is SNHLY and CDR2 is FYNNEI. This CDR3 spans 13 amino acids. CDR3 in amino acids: CASRDPGNSPLHL. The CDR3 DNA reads TGTGCCAGCAGGGATCCAGGGAATTCACCCCTCCACCTT.

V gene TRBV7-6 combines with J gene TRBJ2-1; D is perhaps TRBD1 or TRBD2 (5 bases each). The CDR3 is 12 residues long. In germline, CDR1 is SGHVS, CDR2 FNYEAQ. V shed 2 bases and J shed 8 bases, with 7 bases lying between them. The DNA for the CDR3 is TGTGCCAGCAGCTTAAGGGGAGATGAGCAGTTCTTC. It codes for CASSLRGDEQFF.

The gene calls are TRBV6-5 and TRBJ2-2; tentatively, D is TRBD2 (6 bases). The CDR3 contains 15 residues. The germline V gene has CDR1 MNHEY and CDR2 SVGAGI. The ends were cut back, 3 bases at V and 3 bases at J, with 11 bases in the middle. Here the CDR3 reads CASSYAGLDTGELFF. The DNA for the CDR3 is TGTGCCAGCAGTTATGCGGGACTGGACACCGGGGAGCTGTTTTTT.

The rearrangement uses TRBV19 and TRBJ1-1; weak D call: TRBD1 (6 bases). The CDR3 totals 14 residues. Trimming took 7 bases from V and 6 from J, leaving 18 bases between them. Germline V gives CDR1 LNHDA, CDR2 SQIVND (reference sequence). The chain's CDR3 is CASTLGGGFAEAFF. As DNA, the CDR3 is TGTGCCAGTACCCTAGGAGGGGGTTTCGCTGAAGCTTTCTTT. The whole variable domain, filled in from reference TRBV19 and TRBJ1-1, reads DGGITQSPKYLFRKEGQNVTLSCEQNLNHDAMYWYRQDPGQGLRLIYYSQIVNDFQKGDIAEGYSVSREKKESFPLTVTSAQKNPTAFYLCASTLGGGFAEAFFGQGTRLTVV.

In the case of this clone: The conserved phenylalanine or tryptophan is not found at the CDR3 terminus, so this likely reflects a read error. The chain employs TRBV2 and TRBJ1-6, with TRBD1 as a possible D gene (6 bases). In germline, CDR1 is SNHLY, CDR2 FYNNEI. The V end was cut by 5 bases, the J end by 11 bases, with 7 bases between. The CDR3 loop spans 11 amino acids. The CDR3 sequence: CASSRQAPLHL. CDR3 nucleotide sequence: TGTGCCAGCAGTCGACAGGCACCCCTCCACCTT.

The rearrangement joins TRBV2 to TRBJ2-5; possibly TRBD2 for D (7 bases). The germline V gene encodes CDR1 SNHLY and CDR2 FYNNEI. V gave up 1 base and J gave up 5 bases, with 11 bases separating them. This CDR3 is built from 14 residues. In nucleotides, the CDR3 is TGTGCCAGCAGTGAAGAGAGGGGGGGGGAGACCCAGTACTTC. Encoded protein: CASSEERGGETQYF.

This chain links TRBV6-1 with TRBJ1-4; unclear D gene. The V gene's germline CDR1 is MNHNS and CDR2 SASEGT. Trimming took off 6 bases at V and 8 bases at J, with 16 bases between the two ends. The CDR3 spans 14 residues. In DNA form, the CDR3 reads TGTGCCAGCAGCCCCTCGGGCGGAAGGGAAAAACTGTTTTTT. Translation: CASSPSGGREKLFF.

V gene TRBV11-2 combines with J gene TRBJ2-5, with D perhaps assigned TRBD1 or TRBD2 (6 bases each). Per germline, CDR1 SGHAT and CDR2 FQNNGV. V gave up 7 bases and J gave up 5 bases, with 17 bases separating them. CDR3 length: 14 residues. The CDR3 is CASTISGGGETQYF. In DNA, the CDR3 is TGTGCCAGCACCATCTCCGGAGGGGGGGAGACCCAGTACTTC.

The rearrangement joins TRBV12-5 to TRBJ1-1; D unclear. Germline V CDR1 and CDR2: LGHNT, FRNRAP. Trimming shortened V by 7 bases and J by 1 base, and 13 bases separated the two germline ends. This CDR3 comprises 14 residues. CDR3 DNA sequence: TGTGCTAGTGCCTCACCCCCAGAGAACACTGAAGCTTTCTTT. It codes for CASASPPENTEAFF.

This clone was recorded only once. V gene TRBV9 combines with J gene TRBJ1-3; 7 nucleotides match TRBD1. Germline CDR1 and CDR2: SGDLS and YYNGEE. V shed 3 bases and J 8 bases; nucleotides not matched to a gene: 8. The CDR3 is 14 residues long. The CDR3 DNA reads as TGTGCCAGCAGCGCGACAGGGACAATCGACACCATATATTTT. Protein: CASSATGTIDTIYF.

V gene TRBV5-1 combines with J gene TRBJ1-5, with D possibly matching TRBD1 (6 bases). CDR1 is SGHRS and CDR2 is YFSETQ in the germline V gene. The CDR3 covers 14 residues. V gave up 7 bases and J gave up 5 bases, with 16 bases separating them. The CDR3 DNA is TGCGCCAGCTCTCTGGACAGTACCTATCAGCCCCAGCATTTT. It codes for CASSLDSTYQPQHF.

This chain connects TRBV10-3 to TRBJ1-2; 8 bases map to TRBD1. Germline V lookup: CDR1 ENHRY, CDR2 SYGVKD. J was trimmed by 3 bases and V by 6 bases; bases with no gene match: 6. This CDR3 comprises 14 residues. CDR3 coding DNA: TGTGCCATCAGACCCCAACAGGGGGACTATGGCTACACCTTC. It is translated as CAIRPQQGDYGYTF.